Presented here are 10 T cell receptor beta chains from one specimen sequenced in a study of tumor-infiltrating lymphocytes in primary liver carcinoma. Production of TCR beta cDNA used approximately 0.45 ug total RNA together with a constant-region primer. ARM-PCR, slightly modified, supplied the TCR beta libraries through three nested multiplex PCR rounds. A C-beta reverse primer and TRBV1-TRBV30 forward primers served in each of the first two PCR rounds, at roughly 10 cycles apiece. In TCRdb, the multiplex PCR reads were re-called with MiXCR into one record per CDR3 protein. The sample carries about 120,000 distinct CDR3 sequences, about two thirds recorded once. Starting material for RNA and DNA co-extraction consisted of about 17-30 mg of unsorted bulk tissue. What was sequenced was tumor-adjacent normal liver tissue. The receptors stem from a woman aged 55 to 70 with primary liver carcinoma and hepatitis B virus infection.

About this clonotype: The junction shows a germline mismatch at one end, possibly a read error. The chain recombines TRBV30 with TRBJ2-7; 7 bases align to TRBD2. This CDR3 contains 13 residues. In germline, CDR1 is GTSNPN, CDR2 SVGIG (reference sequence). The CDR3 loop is CTWGGRLFYEQYF. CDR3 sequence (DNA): TGTACCTGGGGGGGTCGGCTGTTCTACGAGCAGTACTTC.

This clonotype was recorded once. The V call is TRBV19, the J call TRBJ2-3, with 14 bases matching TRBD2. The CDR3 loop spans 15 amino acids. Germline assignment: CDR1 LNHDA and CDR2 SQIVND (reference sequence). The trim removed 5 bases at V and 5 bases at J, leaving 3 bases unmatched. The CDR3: CASSPGTSGRDTQYF. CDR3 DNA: TGTGCCAGTAGTCCCGGGACTAGCGGGAGAGATACGCAGTATTTT.

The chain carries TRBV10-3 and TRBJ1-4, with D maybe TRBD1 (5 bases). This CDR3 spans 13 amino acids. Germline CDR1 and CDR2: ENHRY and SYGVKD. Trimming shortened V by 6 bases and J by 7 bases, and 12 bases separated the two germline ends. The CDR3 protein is CAIRQALGEKLFF. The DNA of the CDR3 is TGTGCCATCAGACAGGCTCTGGGTGAAAAACTGTTTTTT.

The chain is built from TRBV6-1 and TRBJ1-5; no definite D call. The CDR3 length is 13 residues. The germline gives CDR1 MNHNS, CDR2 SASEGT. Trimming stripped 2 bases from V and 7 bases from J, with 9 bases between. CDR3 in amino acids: CASSETEVQPQHF. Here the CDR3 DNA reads TGTGCCAGCAGTGAAACAGAGGTGCAGCCCCAGCATTTT.

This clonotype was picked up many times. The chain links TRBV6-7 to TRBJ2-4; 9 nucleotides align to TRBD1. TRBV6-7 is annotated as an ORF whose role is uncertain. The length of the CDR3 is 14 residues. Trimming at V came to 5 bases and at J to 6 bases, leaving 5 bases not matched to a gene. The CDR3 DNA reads TGTGCCAGCAGTGGCCGGGACAGGGTAAACATTCAGTACTTC. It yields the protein CASSGRDRVNIQYF.

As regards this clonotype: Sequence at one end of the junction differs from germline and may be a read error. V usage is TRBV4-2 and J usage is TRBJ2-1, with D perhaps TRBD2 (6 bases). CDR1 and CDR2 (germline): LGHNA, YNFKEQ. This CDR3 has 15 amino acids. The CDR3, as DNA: TGTGCCAGTAGCCAAGATGTAGGACTACCTATTGAGCAGTTCTTC. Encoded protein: CASSQDVGLPIEQFF.

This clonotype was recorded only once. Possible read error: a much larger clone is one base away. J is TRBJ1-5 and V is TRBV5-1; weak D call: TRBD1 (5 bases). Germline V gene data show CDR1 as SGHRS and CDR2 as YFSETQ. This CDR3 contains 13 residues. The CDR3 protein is CTSSTGTNQPQHF. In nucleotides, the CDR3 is TGCACCAGCAGCACCGGGACCAATCAGCCCCAGCATTTT. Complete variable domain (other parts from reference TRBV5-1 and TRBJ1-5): KAGVTQTPRYLIKTRGQQVTLSCSPISGHRSVSWYQQTPGQGLQFLFEYFSETQRNKGNFPGRFSGRQFSNSRSEMNVSTLELGDSALYLCTSSTGTNQPQHFGDGTRLSIL.

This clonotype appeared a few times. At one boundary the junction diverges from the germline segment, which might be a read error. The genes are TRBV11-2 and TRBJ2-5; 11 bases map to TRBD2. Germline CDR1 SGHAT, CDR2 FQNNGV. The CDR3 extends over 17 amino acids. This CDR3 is CASSASLTSGNRETQYF. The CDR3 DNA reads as TGTGCCAGCAGCGCCTCGTTGACTAGCGGGAATAGGGAGACTCAGTACTTC.

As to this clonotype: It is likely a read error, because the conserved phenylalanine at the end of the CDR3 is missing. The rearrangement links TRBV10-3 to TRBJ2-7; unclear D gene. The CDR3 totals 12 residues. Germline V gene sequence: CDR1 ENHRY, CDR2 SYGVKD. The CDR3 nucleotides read TGTGCAATCAGTGCCAACCCCTACGAGCAGTACATC. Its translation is CAISANPYEQYI.

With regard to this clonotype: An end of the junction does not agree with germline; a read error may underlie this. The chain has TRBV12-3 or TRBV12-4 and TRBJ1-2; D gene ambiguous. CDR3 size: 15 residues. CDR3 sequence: CAGSFRTVGATGYTF. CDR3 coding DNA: TGTGCCGGCAGTTTTCGGACGGTTGGAGCGACGGGCTACACCTTC.